The entry below gives a single TCR beta chain sequence along with its context. The data derive from a study of patients and donors after allogeneic stem cell transplantation. The ends were cut back, 2 bases at V and 2 bases at J, with 10 bases in the middle. Germline V lookup: CDR1 SQVTM, CDR2 ANQGSEA. This CDR3 has 13 residues. TCRdb reprocessed the RT-PCR reads with MiXCR, giving one entry per CDR3 protein. The table shows about a million distinct CDR3 sequences, with about a sixth occurring only once. The sequence came from a human donor who was either an allogeneic HSCT recipient or a stem cell or donor lymphocyte infusion donor (not recorded which). It is not recorded whose cells these are; they may come from a transplant donor. The chain combines TRBV29-1 with TRBJ2-7; D ambiguous. Sequenced material: blood, either unsorted or a sorted T cell fraction (not recorded which). In DNA form, the CDR3 reads TGCAGCGTTGAAAGTCCACGGACCTACGAGCAGTACTTC. It encodes CSVESPRTYEQYF.